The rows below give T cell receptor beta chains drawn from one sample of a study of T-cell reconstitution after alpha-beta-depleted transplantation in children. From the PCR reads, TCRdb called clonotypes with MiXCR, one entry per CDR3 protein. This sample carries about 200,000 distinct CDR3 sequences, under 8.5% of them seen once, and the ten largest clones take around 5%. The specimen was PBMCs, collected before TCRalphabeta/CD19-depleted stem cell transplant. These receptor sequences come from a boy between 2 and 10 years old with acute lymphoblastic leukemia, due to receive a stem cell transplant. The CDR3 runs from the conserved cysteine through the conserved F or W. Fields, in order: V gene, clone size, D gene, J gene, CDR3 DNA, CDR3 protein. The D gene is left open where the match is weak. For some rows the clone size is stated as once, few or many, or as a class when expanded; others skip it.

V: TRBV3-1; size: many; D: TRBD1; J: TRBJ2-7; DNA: TGTGCCAGCAGCCAAGTCCCCTTGACAGGGAGTACCTACGAGCAGTACTTC; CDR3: CASSQVPLTGSTYEQYF
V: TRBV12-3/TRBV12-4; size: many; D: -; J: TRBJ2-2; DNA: TGTGCCAGCAGTCCGAGGGGGTCCGGGGAGCTGTTTTTT; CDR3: CASSPRGSGELFF
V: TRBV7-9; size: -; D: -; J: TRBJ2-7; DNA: TGTGCCAGCAGCTTAGCTCTTACAGGGCCCTACGAGCAGTACTTC; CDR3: CASSLALTGPYEQYF
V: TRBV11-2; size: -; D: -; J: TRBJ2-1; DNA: TGTGCCAGCAGCTTGAGGGAGAATGAGCAGTTCTTC; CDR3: CASSLRENEQFF
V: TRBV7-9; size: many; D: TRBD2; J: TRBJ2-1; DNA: TGTGCCAGCAGCCCGAAGACTAGCGGGGGGGGAAATGAGCAGTTCTTC; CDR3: CASSPKTSGGGNEQFF
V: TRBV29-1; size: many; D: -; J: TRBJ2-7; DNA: TGCAGCGTTGAAGTGGGAGCGGACGAGCAGTACTTC; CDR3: CSVEVGADEQYF
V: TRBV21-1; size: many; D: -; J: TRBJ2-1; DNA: TGTGCCAGCAGCAAACAGGGACAGGGTATGATTAACAATGAGCAGTTCTTC; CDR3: CASSKQGQGMINNEQFF
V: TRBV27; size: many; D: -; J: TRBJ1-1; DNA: TGTGCCAGCACCGACCCCACTGAATGGAACACTGAAGCTTTCTTT; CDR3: CASTDPTEWNTEAFF
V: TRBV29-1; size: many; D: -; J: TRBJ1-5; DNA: TGCAGCTATTCGGCGGGGATCGGGCAGCCCCAGCATTTT; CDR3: CSYSAGIGQPQHF
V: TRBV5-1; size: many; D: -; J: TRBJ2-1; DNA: TGCGCCAGCAGCAAACAGCCGAGCTCCTACAATGAGCAGTTCTTC; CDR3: CASSKQPSSYNEQFF
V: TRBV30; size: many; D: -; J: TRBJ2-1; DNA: TGTGCCTGGAGTGCGGAAAACGGGGCGAATGAGCAGTTCTTC; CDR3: CAWSAENGANEQFF
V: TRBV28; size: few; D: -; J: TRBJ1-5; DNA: TGTGCCAGCAGTTTCAGGTTTCAGTCCCTTAATCAGCCCCAGCATTTT; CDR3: CASSFRFQSLNQPQHF
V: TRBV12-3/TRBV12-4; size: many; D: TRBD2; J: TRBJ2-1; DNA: TGTGCCAGCAGTCCCCAGAGCGGGAGGCACTACAATGAGCAGTTCTTC; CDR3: CASSPQSGRHYNEQFF
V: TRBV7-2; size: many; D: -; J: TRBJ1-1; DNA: TGTGCCAGCAGCTTAGATGCCGGGATAAACACTGAAGCTTTCTTT; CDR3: CASSLDAGINTEAFF
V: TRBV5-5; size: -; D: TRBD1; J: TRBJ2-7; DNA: TGTGTCAGCAGCTTGGTACAGGGGGTCCTTACCTACGAGCAGTACTTC; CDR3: CVSSLVQGVLTYEQYF
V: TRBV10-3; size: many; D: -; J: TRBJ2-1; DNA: TGTGCCATCAGTGGTTCGGCAGGGCCATACAATGAGCAGTTCTTC; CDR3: CAISGSAGPYNEQFF
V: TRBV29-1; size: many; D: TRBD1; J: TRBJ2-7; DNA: TGCAGCGTTGTAGGGGACAGGGGGCCGAACGAGCAGTACTTC; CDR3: CSVVGDRGPNEQYF
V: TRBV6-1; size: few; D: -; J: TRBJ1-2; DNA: TGTGCCAGCCGCGAAAACTATGGCTACACCTTC; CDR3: CASRENYGYTF
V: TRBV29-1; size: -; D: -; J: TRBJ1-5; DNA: TGCAGCGTCGGGGACCTTAATCAGCCCCAGCATTTT; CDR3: CSVGDLNQPQHF
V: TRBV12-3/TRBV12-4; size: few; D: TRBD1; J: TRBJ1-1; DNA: TGTGCCAGCAGTAGCGCCGCAGGGGGCGCTAACACTGAAGCTTTCTTT; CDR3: CASSSAAGGANTEAFF
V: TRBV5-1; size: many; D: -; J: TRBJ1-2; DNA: TGCGCCAGCAGCTTGCTACAAGACAGGAACTATGGCTACACCTTC; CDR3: CASSLLQDRNYGYTF
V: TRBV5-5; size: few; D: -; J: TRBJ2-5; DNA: TGTGCCAGCAGCTTCTCGGATGAGTTACAAGAGACCCAGTACTTC; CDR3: CASSFSDELQETQYF
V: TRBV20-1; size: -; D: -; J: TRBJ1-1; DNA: TGCAGTGTCTTGGGCCAGGCTTTTTCTGAAGCTTTCTTT; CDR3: CSVLGQAFSEAFF
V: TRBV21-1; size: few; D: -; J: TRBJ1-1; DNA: TGTGCCAGCAGCTTTTGCAGGGTGGTCACTGAAGCTTTCTTT; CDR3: CASSFCRVVTEAFF
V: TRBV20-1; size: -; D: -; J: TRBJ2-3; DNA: TGCAGCGCGGGGCCGGGGGGCACAGATACGCAGTATTTT; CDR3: CSAGPGGTDTQYF
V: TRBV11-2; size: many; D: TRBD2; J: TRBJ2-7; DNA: TGTGCCAGCAGCTTAGGACTAGCGGGATCCTACGAGCAGTACTTC; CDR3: CASSLGLAGSYEQYF
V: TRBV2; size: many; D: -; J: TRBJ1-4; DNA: TGTGCCAGTATGATTGAGGGGAATCGGGTAGACGAAAAACTGTTTTTT; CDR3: CASMIEGNRVDEKLFF
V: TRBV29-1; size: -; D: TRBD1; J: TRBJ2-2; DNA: TGCGTTGGGACAGGGGGCAGGGAGCTGTTTTTT; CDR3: CVGTGGRELFF
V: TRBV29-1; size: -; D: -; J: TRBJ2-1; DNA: TGCAGCGGTGGTAAGCCCCCCTACAATGAGCAGTTCTTC; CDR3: CSGGKPPYNEQFF
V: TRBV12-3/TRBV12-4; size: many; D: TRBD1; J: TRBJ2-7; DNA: TGTGCCAGCAGTTTATTCCGTTTTGAGACAGGGGCGGGCGAGCAGTACTTC; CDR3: CASSLFRFETGAGEQYF
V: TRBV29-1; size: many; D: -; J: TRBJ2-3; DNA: TGCAGCGTTGGGTCCGTAAGGACAGATACGCAGTATTTT; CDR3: CSVGSVRTDTQYF
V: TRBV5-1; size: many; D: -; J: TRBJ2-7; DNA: TGCGCCAGCAGCCTACACTACGAGCAGTACTTC; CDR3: CASSLHYEQYF
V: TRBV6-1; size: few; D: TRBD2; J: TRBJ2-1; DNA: TGTGCCAGCAGTGCGGGTTCGACTAGCAACTACAATGAGCAGTTCTTC; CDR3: CASSAGSTSNYNEQFF
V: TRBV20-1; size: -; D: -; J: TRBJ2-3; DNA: TGCAGTGCCAACAGGGGAGGAACGCAGTATTTT; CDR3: CSANRGGTQYF
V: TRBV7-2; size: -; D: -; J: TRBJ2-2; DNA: TGTGCCAGCAGCCCGAACAACTTCGGGGAGCTGTTTTTT; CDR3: CASSPNNFGELFF
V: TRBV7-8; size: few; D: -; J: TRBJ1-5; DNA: TGTGCCAGCAGCTTAGAGCTCCAGGCAAGCCATCCCCAGCATTTT; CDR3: CASSLELQASHPQHF
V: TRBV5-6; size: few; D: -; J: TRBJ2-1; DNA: TGTGCCAGCAGTCACCCACCGGGCGGTGAGCAGTTCTTC; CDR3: CASSHPPGGEQFF
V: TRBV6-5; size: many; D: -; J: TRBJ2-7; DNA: TGTGCCAGCACACTGTCAGGTCAGGCCTACGAGCAGTACTTC; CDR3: CASTLSGQAYEQYF
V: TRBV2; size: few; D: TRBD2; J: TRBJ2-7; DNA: TGTGCCAGCAGTGAAATCAAGCGGGGGAGCTACGAGCAGTACTTC; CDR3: CASSEIKRGSYEQYF
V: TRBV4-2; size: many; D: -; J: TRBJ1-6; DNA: TGTGCCAGCAGCCCCCCGGCTGGGGGGGCCTATAATTCACCCCTCCACTTT; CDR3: CASSPPAGGAYNSPLHF
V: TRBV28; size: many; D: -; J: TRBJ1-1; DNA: TGTGCCAGCAGTTTATCGGCCAGGGGGAACACTGAAGCTTTCTTT; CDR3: CASSLSARGNTEAFF
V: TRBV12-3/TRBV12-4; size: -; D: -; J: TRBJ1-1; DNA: TGTGCCAGCACCTGGAGGGGGAACGCTGAAGCTTTCTTT; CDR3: CASTWRGNAEAFF
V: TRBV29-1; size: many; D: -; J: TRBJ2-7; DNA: TGCAGCGCACAGAGCAGTCTCTACGAGCAGTACTTC; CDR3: CSAQSSLYEQYF